The text below deals with one TCR beta chain. Its cognate antigen has yet to be identified. No per-base quality is available; no much larger clone lies one base away. The entry originates in a study of shared clonotypes between healthy human individuals (dated by TCRdb to about 2020). With respect to the entire study: The cohort included a few men and a couple of women between 18 and 49 years of age. For each donor, three plates each were used for CD4 naive and CD4 memory, two plates were used for CD8 naive, and one plate was used for CD8 memory. To estimate repertoire size and how much clonotypes are shared between individuals, the study performed deep sequencing of blood TCR repertoires from a few healthy adults. To increase sequencing depth and limit assay-specific biases, different laboratories used diverse techniques to prepare libraries and sequence TCR repertoires. Leukapheresis yielded between about 0.8 and 8.9 billion PBMCs per donor.

Reading the germline V gene gives CDR1 SGHVS and CDR2 FQNEAQ. Clipping removes 5 bases from V and 5 bases from J, with 7 as the unmatched junction base count. Including the terminal cysteine and phenylalanine, the CDR3 comprises 15 residues. The read is trimmed to its CDR3 DNA, 45 bases read in frame from base 1. TCR CDR3 regions were amplified from genomic DNA by multiplex PCR using the deep immunoSEQ assay. Genomic DNA extracted from each cell subset was distributed evenly over all wells of several immunoSEQ 96-well plates, and each plate served as one replicate. For sorted subsets, 150 to 200 ng genomic DNA, equal to tens of thousands of T cell genomes, was loaded into each replicate PCR. Purified libraries were measured with a Qubit 3.0 fluorometer, size-checked on a Bioanalyzer 2100, and measured again with the KAPA Library Quantification kit. A separate single-read 150-cycle Illumina NextSeq 550 flow cell was used to sequence each immunoSEQ 96-well plate. In the paper's pipeline: Because the immunoSEQ output included only junctional sequences and no quality scores, the filtering could not be the same as the filtering used for full-length reads. Sequences were annotated with PyIR, a Python wrapper for IgBLAST v1.9, and V/J genes and CDR3 were assigned using IMGT germline references. Reads were removed for weak V/J assignments (E-value above 1e-6), missing CDR3, stop codons, out-of-frame junctions, or ambiguous translated residues. V3J clonotypes were defined as sequences sharing an identical inferred V gene, J gene, and CDR3 amino acid sequence. The percentage overlap between two repertoires was calculated by dividing the number of shared unique clonotypes by the size of the smaller repertoire. Three approaches were used to assess repertoire richness: RTK rarefaction, the Chao1 estimator, and Recon v2.1 estimates of unobserved clonotypes. Generation probabilities were computed with OLGA for all TCRbeta clonotypes obtained by the gDNA method from several donors. Imported from immuneACCESS, the table was reduced by TCRdb to in-frame sequences with V and J called. These copies leave out some clones; in studies compared against another copy, an unresolved V gene accounts for under half, and the cause of the remainder is not known. V, J and clone size were drawn from that table, and D and trimming were deduced from the DNA. In all, the sample holds some 2,000,000 clones, and around 95% of those were seen once. The ten most abundant clones make up roughly 0.13% of the sample.

The study at large found these results: Higher generation probabilities were observed for clonotypes shared by all four sorted-subset donors than for non-shared clonotypes. Based on pairwise subsampling, the degree of clonotype sharing among donors was expected to be affected by sequencing depth. Sampling was limited to blood, and TCR repertoires in tissue likely differ from TCR repertoires in blood. Because the study included a small number of donors, the genetic and exposure-history diversity represented was limited. When several donors were compared, the shared fraction of clonotypes was roughly 5% for naive CD4, approximately 3.5% for naive CD8, roughly 2.5% for memory CD4, and approximately 0.4% for memory CD8. Incomplete sequencing was indicated by rarefaction of sorted-subset datasets, despite the large sequencing depth. Naive subsets generally had larger estimated clonotype richness than memory subsets.

The donors were healthy, HIV-negative adults with no recently reported acute infections or vaccinations. All donors were Caucasian adults living in Nashville, Tennessee, USA. CD4+ T cells were enriched by magnetic negative selection, after which naive cells were positively selected on CD45RA and the negative fraction was taken as the memory subset. Blood was obtained by leukapheresis, after which PBMCs were separated by Ficoll-Histopaque density gradient centrifugation and cryopreserved in liquid nitrogen vapor phase. Analytical flow cytometry was used to check the purity and quantity of each magnetically sorted T cell population. Genomic DNA was isolated from every sorted fraction and measured by UV absorbance on a Nanodrop 2000c.

This clonotype originated in a man aged 18 to 35 in good health. The sequence links TRBV7-8 to TRBJ2-2; 8 middle bases align to TRBD1. The specimen sequenced was naive CD4+ T cells sorted from blood. The sample's cell subset or site label, in plain terms: CD45RA+ positively selected. CDR3 loop: CASSNGQGTTGELFF. In nucleotides, the sequence is TGTGCCAGCAGCAACGGACAGGGTACGACCGGGGAGCTGTTTTTT.